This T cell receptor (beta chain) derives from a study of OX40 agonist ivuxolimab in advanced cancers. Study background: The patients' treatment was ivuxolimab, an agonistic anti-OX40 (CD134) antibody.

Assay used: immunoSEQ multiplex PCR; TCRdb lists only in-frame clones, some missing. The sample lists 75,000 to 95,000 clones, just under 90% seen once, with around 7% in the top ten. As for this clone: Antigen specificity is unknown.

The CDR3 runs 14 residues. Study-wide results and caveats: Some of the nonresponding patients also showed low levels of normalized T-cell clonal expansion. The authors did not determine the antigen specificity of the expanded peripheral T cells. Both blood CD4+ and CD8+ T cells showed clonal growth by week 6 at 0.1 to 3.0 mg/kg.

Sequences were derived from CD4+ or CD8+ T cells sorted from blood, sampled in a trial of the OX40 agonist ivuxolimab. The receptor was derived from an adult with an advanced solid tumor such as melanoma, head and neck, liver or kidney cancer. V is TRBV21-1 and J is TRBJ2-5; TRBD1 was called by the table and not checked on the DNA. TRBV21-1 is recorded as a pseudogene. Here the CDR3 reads CASSQDRGRETQYF. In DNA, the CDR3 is TGTGCCAGCAGCCAGGACAGGGGGCGGGAGACCCAGTACTTC.